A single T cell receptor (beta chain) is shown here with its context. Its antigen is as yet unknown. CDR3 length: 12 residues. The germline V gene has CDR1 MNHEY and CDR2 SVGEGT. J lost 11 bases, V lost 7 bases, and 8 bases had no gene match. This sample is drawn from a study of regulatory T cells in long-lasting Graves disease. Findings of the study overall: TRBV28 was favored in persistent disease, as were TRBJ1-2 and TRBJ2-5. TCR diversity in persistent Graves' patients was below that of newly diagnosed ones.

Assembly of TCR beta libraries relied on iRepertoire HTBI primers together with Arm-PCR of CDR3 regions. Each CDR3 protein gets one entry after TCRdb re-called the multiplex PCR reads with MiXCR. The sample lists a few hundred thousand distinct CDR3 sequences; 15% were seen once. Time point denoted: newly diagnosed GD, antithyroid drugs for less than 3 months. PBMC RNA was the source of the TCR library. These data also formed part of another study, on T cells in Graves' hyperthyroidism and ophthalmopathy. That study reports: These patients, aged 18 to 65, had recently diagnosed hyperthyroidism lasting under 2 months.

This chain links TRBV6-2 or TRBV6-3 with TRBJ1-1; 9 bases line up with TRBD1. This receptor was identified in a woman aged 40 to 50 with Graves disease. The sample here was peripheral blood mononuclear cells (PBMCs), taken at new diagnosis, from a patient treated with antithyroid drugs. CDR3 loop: CASKGTGLGAFF. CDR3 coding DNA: TGTGCCAGCAAGGGGACAGGGTTAGGCGCTTTCTTT.